A selection of T cell receptor beta chains follows, all from one sample in a study of Ad26.COV2.S vaccination and SARS-CoV-2 variants. The data were produced by immunoSEQ multiplex PCR, yet TCRdb's version contains in-frame clones alone and is incomplete. Here the sample spans 350,000 to 500,000 clones, 90% being singletons. Here the sequenced sample was peripheral blood, taken in a trial of Ad26.COV2.S vaccine versus placebo. The receptors shown here come from a person aged 18-60 years who received the Ad26.COV2.S COVID-19 vaccine or a placebo. CDR3s leave out the opening cysteine and the closing phenylalanine or tryptophan.

CDR3: ASTRGQSYEQY
V: TRBV6-5
J: TRBJ2-7

CDR3: ASSRLTSRSTDTQY
V: TRBV14
J: TRBJ2-3

CDR3: ASSSPKGGAGQPQH
V: TRBV7-9
J: TRBJ1-5

CDR3: ASSQDTGTSFTEAF
V: TRBV4-3
J: TRBJ1-1

CDR3: ASSLGNTEAF
V: TRBV12-3/TRBV12-4
J: TRBJ1-1

CDR3: ASSPAWGTIYEQY
V: TRBV13
J: TRBJ2-7

CDR3: ASSRKVGRSGANVLT
V: TRBV28
J: TRBJ2-6

CDR3: ASSQGNNEQF
V: TRBV18
J: TRBJ2-1

CDR3: ASSLSGQGNTIY
V: TRBV28
J: TRBJ1-3

CDR3: ASSLEGEGNQPQH
V: TRBV27
J: TRBJ1-5

CDR3: ASSPPTSGKYNEQF
V: TRBV18
J: TRBJ2-1

CDR3: ASSGQDLTEQF
V: TRBV7-9
J: TRBJ2-1

CDR3: SVWDNLYGYT
V: TRBV29-1
J: TRBJ1-2

CDR3: SDERQGDVYNEQF
V: TRBV29-1
J: TRBJ2-1

CDR3: AWRQGQETQY
V: TRBV30
J: TRBJ2-5

CDR3: ASSFSWGSGNTEAF
V: TRBV28
J: TRBJ1-1

CDR3: ASSEGLAGGSSYEQY
V: TRBV6-1
J: TRBJ2-7

CDR3: ASSRDRGSYEQY
V: TRBV23-1
J: TRBJ2-7

CDR3: ASSVAGTSGSLTGELF
V: TRBV9
J: TRBJ2-2

CDR3: ASNDNGQNTEAF
V: TRBV13
J: TRBJ1-1

CDR3: ASSVRLGFYEQY
V: TRBV28
J: TRBJ2-7

CDR3: ASSSGTPSYEQY
V: TRBV5-6
J: TRBJ2-7

CDR3: ASSSDRDTQETQY
V: TRBV5-4
J: TRBJ2-5